The 26 T cell receptor beta chains listed next were all sequenced from one sample in a study of Ad26.COV2.S vaccination and SARS-CoV-2 variants (dated by TCRdb to 2020 to 2022). Reading the label with the study, this specimen's treatment or condition is: roughly 20 received Ad26.COV2.S at low or high dose, single or two shots; roughly five received placebo; per-sample allocation not given. Repertoires of vaccine and placebo recipients were sequenced from samples collected on day 63 after the first injection. The library was produced with the immunoSEQ multiplex PCR assay. In its TCRdb copy, this immuneACCESS table keeps in-frame sequences only and misses some clones. Where compared with another copy, unresolved V genes explain less than half of these, and the others have no known cause. Counted in this sample were more than 300,000 clones; approximately 80% of them appeared once. The biggest ten clones account for 2% to 2.5% of the sample.

The starting material was peripheral blood, obtained in a trial of Ad26.COV2.S vaccine versus placebo. Every receptor here comes from a person between 18 and 65 years old who received the Ad26.COV2.S COVID-19 vaccine or a placebo.

This chain's CDR3 is CASSLEGVYNSPLHF. In DNA form, the CDR3 reads TGTGCCAGCAGCCTAGAGGGGGTCTATAATTCACCCCTCCACTTT. The chain combines TRBV2 with TRBJ1-6; perhaps TRBD1 as D (6 bases). Germline CDR1 SNHLY, CDR2 FYNNEI. The CDR3 is 15 amino acids. The germline V and J ends were trimmed by 6 bases and 3 bases, with 12 bases remaining between them. Based on the CDR3 plus reference TRBV2 and TRBJ1-6, the full variable domain is EPEVTQTPSHQVTQMGQEVILRCVPISNHLYFYWYRQILGQKVEFLVSFYNNEISEKSEIFDDQFSVERPDGSNFTLKIRSTKLEDSAMYFCASSLEGVYNSPLHFGNGTRLTVT.

CDR3 protein: CASSLGQGYTEAFF. In DNA form, the CDR3 reads TGTGCCAGCAGCCTCGGACAGGGCTACACTGAAGCTTTCTTT. The J gene is TRBJ1-1, the V gene TRBV6-5, with TRBD1 identical over 8 bases. V gave up 6 bases and J gave up 3 bases; unmatched junction bases: 6. The CDR3 covers 14 residues. Germline CDR1 reads MNHEY; CDR2 reads SVGAGI.

The V gene is TRBV12-5, the J gene TRBJ1-5; 7 bases fit TRBD1. J gave up 5 bases and V 3 bases, and 1 base lay outside the gene matches. CDR1 is LGHNT, CDR2 FRNRAP, per germline. The CDR3 loop spans 13 amino acids. The CDR3 bases are TGTGCTAGTGGTTTCGGGACAGATCAGCCCCAGCATTTT. Amino acids: CASGFGTDQPQHF. Combining the CDR3 with reference TRBV12-5 and TRBJ1-5 gives the whole variable domain DARVTQTPRHKVTEMGQEVTMRCQPILGHNTVFWYRQTMMQGLELLAYFRNRAPLDDSGMPKDRFSAEMPDATLATLKIQPSEPRDSAVYFCASGFGTDQPQHFGDGTRLSIL.

The CDR3 spells CASSQTGVLSEKLFF. The DNA for the CDR3 is TGTGCCAGCAGCCAGACAGGGGTTTTAAGTGAAAAACTGTTTTTT. V and J are TRBV7-9 and TRBJ1-4, with 8 positions matching TRBD1. This CDR3 contains 15 residues. Trimming took 5 bases from V and 7 from J; bases not matched to a gene: 9. The germline V gene encodes CDR1 SEHNR and CDR2 FQNEAQ (reference sequence).

The J gene is TRBJ2-1, the V gene TRBV12-3 or TRBV12-4; D is ambiguous. The CDR3 consists of 11 residues. Trimming took off 4 bases at V and 8 bases at J, with 6 bases between the two ends. The CDR3 spells CASSSVDEQFF. The CDR3 bases are TGTGCCAGCAGTTCAGTGGATGAGCAGTTCTTC.

The rearrangement uses TRBV5-1 and TRBJ1-2; TRBD1 matches 8 bases. V gave up 3 bases and J gave up 8 bases; unmatched junction bases: 6. CDR3 size: 13 residues. CDR1 is SGHRS, CDR2 YFSETQ, per germline. The chain's CDR3 is CASSSDRGLGYTF. In nucleotides, the CDR3 is TGCGCCAGCAGCTCAGACAGGGGTCTAGGCTACACCTTC.

This rearrangement joins TRBV10-3 to TRBJ1-1, with 8 bases lining up with TRBD1. Germline CDR1 is ENHRY and CDR2 is SYGVKD. The CDR3 contains 12 residues. V gave up 9 bases and J gave up 4 bases; unmatched junction bases: 4. In nucleotides, the CDR3 is TGTGCCATGGGACAGGCGGGCACTGAAGCTTTCTTT. This sequence encodes CAMGQAGTEAFF.

The chain employs TRBV15 and TRBJ2-3, with a weak D call TRBD2 (7 bases). The CDR3 covers 17 residues. V shed 0 bases and J shed 2 bases, with 15 bases lying between them. Germline V gene data show CDR1 as LNHNV and CDR2 as YYDKDF (reference sequence). The chain's CDR3 is CATSRDFAGAPTDTQYF. CDR3 coding DNA: TGTGCCACCAGCAGAGATTTTGCGGGGGCACCCACAGATACGCAGTATTTT.

This chain uses TRBV7-2 with TRBJ2-7; tentative D call: TRBD1 (5 bases). Trimming took off 5 bases at V and 1 base at J, with 9 bases between the two ends. This CDR3 is 13 amino acids long. Looked up from germline, CDR1 is SGHTA and CDR2 is FQGNSA. The CDR3: CASSPRVSYEQYF. Here the CDR3 DNA reads TGTGCCAGCAGCCCCAGGGTATCCTACGAGCAGTACTTC.

The chain employs TRBV5-1 and TRBJ2-3; tentatively, D is TRBD1 (5 bases). Germline V gene lookup returns CDR1 SGHRS and CDR2 YFSETQ. CDR3 length equals 14 residues. With 3 bases removed from V and 6 bases from J, the gap between germline ends came to 14 bases. The CDR3 spells CASSSTQEGDTQYF. In nucleotides, the CDR3 is TGCGCCAGCAGCTCCACACAGGAAGGGGATACGCAGTATTTT.

The V and J genes are TRBV11-2 and TRBJ2-1; no clear D gene. Trimming pared 1 base from V and 12 bases from J, leaving 10 bases between. The CDR3 covers 12 residues. In germline, CDR1 is SGHAT, CDR2 FQNNGV. The CDR3 protein is CASSLGSAVQFF. The CDR3 DNA reads TGTGCCAGCAGCTTAGGGTCGGCGGTGCAGTTCTTC.

The chain has TRBV7-9 and TRBJ2-3; no clear D. CDR1 and CDR2 from the germline V gene are SEHNR and FQNEAQ (reference sequence). This CDR3 has 14 residues. V lost 5 bases to trimming and J lost 4 bases, with 13 bases between them. CDR3 coding DNA: TGTGCCAGCAGCCCCTCCAATACGGCAGATACGCAGTATTTT. Translation: CASSPSNTADTQYF. The full variable domain, rest sourced from reference TRBV7-9 and TRBJ2-3, is DTGVSQNPRHKITKRGQNVTFRCDPISEHNRLYWYRQTLGQGPEFLTYFQNEAQLEKSRLLSDRFSAERPKGSFSTLEIQRTEQGDSAMYLCASSPSNTADTQYFGPGTRLTVL.

The genes are TRBV28 and TRBJ2-5; 9 positions agree with TRBD1. CDR3 length equals 13 residues. Germline trimming cut 6 bases from V and 5 bases from J; bases unmatched to any gene: 4. CDR1 MDHEN and CDR2 SYDVKM come from the germline V gene. The CDR3 is CASSLGQGETQYF. In nucleotides, the CDR3 is TGTGCCAGCAGCCTAGGACAGGGGGAGACCCAGTACTTC.

This rearrangement joins TRBV5-1 to TRBJ2-1; 8 bases line up with TRBD2. The CDR3 consists of 15 residues. Germline V gene sequence: CDR1 SGHRS, CDR2 YFSETQ. V gave up 6 bases and J gave up 0 bases; unmatched junction bases: 5. The CDR3 here is CASNSGGLSYNEQFF. CDR3 nucleotides: TGCGCCAGCAACAGCGGGGGCCTCTCCTACAATGAGCAGTTCTTC.

The chain links TRBV2 to TRBJ1-1; TRBD1 aligns across 8 bases. Germline values: CDR1 SNHLY, CDR2 FYNNEI. V gave up 9 bases and J gave up 1 base; unmatched junction bases: 7. This CDR3 is 14 amino acids long. The CDR3 region has the DNA TGTGCCAGGGAGAGAGGACAGGGGAACACTGAAGCTTTCTTT. Its translation is CARERGQGNTEAFF.

This clone was seen a single time. The rearrangement uses TRBV4-1 and TRBJ2-3, with a weak D call TRBD2 (6 bases). V gave up 0 bases and J gave up 0 bases, with 16 bases separating them. CDR1 is MGHRA and CDR2 is YSYEKL in the germline V gene. The CDR3 runs to 18 residues. The CDR3 region is CASSQDNKVGGSTDTQYF. The CDR3 coding sequence is TGCGCCAGCAGCCAAGATAATAAAGTTGGGGGGAGCACAGATACGCAGTATTTT.

This chain uses TRBV6-6 with TRBJ2-3; 9 nucleotides agree with TRBD2. V was pared by 7 bases and J by 2 bases, with 10 bases of the junction left unmatched. The germline gives CDR1 MNHNY, CDR2 SVGAGI (reference sequence). The CDR3 loop spans 16 amino acids. The CDR3 DNA sequence: TGTGCCAGCAAAAACGGGCGGGGGGGAAACACAGATACGCAGTATTTT. Translating it yields CASKNGRGGNTDTQYF.

A remark on this clone: Distinct nucleotide sequences in the sample also encode this CDR3. The chain employs TRBV29-1 and TRBJ1-1, with D perhaps TRBD1 (5 bases). Deletions cut 3 bases from V and 0 bases from J, with 8 bases between. The CDR3 covers 13 residues. Germline V gene sequence: CDR1 SQVTM, CDR2 ANQGSEA. CDR3 in DNA: TGCAGCGTTGAGGGACGGATGAACACTGAAGCTTTCTTT. It encodes CSVEGRMNTEAFF.

The chain employs TRBV5-1 and TRBJ1-1; no clear D gene. The CDR3 consists of 13 residues. The V gene lost 3 bases and the J gene lost 1 base, with 7 bases spanning the gap. CDR1 and CDR2 (germline): SGHRS, YFSETQ. This CDR3 reads CASSWAPNTEAFF. The DNA of the CDR3 is TGCGCCAGCAGCTGGGCCCCGAACACTGAAGCTTTCTTT. Combining the CDR3 with reference TRBV5-1 and TRBJ1-1 gives the whole variable domain KAGVTQTPRYLIKTRGQQVTLSCSPISGHRSVSWYQQTPGQGLQFLFEYFSETQRNKGNFPGRFSGRQFSNSRSEMNVSTLELGDSALYLCASSWAPNTEAFFGQGTRLTVV.

V usage is TRBV19 and J usage is TRBJ2-7; 8 bases map to TRBD1. This CDR3 has 16 amino acids. Germline V gene lookup returns CDR1 LNHDA and CDR2 SQIVND (reference sequence). Trimming removed 4 bases from V and 4 bases from J; junction bases left unmatched: 12. This CDR3 is CASSTIPGQDMYEQYF. The CDR3 region has the DNA TGTGCCAGTAGTACAATTCCGGGACAGGATATGTACGAGCAGTACTTC.

The J gene is TRBJ1-1, the V gene TRBV7-9; possible D gene TRBD1, 5 bases. Germline V gives CDR1 SEHNR, CDR2 FQNEAQ (reference sequence). Trimming left V 1 base short and J 7 bases short, with 10 bases between. This CDR3 has 13 residues. CDR3 nucleotide sequence: TGTGCCAGCAGCTTAGAGGGGTTCCTTGAAGCTTTCTTT. This gives the protein CASSLEGFLEAFF.

This clone was detected once. The CDR3 coding sequence is TGTGCCAGCAGTGAAGAGGTCGTCCAGGGGTTTTGGGGTGGCAATCAGCCCCAGCATTTT. Translation gives CASSEEVVQGFWGGNQPQHF. This rearrangement joins TRBV6-1 to TRBJ1-5; D perhaps matches TRBD1 (6 bases). Germline CDR1 reads MNHNS; CDR2 reads SASEGT. The CDR3 extends over 20 amino acids. V was clipped by 1 base and J by 2 bases, with 24 bases between them.

This chain joins TRBV6-5 and TRBJ2-7; D gene unclear. CDR1 and CDR2 (germline): MNHEY, SVGAGI. V lost 6 bases, J lost 11 bases, and 11 bases lay in between. The CDR3 consists of 10 residues. The chain's CDR3 is CASSSGQEYF. Written as DNA, the CDR3 is TGTGCCAGCAGCTCAGGTCAGGAGTACTTC.

This chain connects TRBV7-2 to TRBJ1-2; D uncertain. The CDR3 runs 12 residues. Looked up from germline, CDR1 is SGHTA and CDR2 is FQGNSA. V was pared by 2 bases and J by 13 bases, with 14 bases between. The CDR3 nucleotides are TGTGCCAGCAGCTTATTTCGAGAGACGATCACCTTC. Its translation is CASSLFRETITF.

The J gene is TRBJ2-1, the V gene TRBV7-3; no clear D. Germline assignment: CDR1 SGHTA and CDR2 FQGTGA. The CDR3 contains 13 residues. Trimming left V 2 bases short and J 6 bases short, with 8 bases between. CDR3 in amino acids: CASSLGPPNEQFF. The CDR3 DNA reads as TGTGCCAGCAGCTTAGGCCCCCCCAATGAGCAGTTCTTC.

The chain is built from TRBV29-1 and TRBJ1-2, with 9 nucleotides matching TRBD1. V gave up 5 bases and J gave up 4 bases; unmatched junction bases: 8. The CDR3 length is 14 residues. Looked up from germline, CDR1 is SQVTM and CDR2 is ANQGSEA. CDR3 bases: TGCAGCGTTTTAATGACAGGGGGTACCTATGGCTACACCTTC. This encodes CSVLMTGGTYGYTF.